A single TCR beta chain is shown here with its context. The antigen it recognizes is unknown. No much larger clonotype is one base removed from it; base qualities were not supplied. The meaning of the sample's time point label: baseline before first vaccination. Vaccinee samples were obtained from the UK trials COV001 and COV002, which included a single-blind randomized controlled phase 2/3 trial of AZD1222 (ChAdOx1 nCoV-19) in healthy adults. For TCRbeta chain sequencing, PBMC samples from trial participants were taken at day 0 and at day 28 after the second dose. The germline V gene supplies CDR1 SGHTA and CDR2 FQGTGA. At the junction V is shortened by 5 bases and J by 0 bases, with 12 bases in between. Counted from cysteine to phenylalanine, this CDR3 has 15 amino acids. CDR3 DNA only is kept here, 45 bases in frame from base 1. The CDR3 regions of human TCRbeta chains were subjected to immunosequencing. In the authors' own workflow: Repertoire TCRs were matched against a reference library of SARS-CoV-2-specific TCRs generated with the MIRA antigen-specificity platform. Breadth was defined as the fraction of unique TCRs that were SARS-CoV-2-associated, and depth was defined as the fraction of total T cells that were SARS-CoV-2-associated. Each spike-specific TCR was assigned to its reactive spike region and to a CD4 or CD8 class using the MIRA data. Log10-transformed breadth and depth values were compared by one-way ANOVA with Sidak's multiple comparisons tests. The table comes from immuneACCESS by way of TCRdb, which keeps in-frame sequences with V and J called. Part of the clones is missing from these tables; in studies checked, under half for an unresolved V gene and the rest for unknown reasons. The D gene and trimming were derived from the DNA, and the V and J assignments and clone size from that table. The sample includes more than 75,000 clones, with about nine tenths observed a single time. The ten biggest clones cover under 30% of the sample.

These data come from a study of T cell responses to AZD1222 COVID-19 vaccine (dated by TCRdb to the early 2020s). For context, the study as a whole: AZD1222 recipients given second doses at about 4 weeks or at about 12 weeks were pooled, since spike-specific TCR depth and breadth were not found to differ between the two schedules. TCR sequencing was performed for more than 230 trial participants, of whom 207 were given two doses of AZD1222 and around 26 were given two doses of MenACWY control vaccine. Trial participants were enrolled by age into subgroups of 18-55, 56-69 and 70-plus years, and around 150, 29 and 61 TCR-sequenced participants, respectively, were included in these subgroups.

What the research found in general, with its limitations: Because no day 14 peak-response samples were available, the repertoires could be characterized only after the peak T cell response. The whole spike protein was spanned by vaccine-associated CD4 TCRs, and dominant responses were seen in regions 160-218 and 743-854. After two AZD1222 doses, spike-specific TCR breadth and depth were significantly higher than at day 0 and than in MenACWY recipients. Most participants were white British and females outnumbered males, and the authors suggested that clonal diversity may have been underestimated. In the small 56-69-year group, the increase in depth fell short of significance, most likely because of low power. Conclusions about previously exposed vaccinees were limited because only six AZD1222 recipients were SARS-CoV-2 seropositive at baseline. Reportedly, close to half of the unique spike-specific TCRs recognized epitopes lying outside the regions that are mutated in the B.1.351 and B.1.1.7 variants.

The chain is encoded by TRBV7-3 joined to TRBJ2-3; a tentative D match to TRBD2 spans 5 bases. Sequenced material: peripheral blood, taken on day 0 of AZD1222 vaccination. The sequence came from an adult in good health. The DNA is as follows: TGTGCCAGCAGCGAGGGCGGGTGGAGCACAGATACGCAGTATTTT. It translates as CASSEGGWSTDTQYF.